These 28 T cell receptor beta chains were sequenced from one sample in a study of beta chain features in type 1 diabetes. Regarding the study as a whole: All four CD4+ subsets from Type 1 diabetes patients carried moderately but significantly shorter TCRB CDR3s.

For these receptors, no antigen is known. Of the isolated RNA, all was reverse transcribed, and so the sequenced material was expressed TCRB transcripts. Some clones are missing from TCRdb's copy, which holds only in-frame ones; the method was immunoSEQ multiplex PCR. This sample yields 150,000 to 200,000 clones, of which around 63% are seen a single time; about 0.1% belongs to the top ten. Sample: naive CD4+ T cells from blood. These receptors were collected from a man aged 25 to 40 with type 1 diabetes.

The chain is built from TRBV29-1 and TRBJ1-2; weak D call: TRBD1 (5 bases). Germline V gene data show CDR1 as SQVTM and CDR2 as ANQGSEA. Between the trimmed V and J ends, which lost 2 bases and 8 bases, there was a span of 9 bases. The CDR3 is 11 amino acids. The CDR3 bases are TGCAGCGTTGAAAGGGGCCGCGGCTACACCTTC. This sequence encodes CSVERGRGYTF.

Note on this clone: Other DNA sequences of this sample code for an identical CDR3. This chain links TRBV29-1 with TRBJ1-3; D not certain. Germline V gene lookup returns CDR1 SQVTM and CDR2 ANQGSEA. V lost 4 bases to trimming and J lost 1 base, with 5 bases between them. The CDR3 totals 12 residues. In DNA, the CDR3 is TGCAGCGTTGCTGGGTCTGGAAACACCATATATTTT. Its protein is CSVAGSGNTIYF.

The V call is TRBV30, the J call TRBJ1-4; 7 bases agree with TRBD1. Germline V gives CDR1 GTSNPN, CDR2 SVGIG (reference sequence). This CDR3 region has 13 residues. The V and J ends lost 0 bases and 6 bases, in that order; junction bases with no gene match: 1. CDR3 residues: CAWSVQGDEKLFF. DNA for the CDR3: TGTGCCTGGAGTGTCCAGGGGGATGAAAAACTGTTTTTT.

This rearrangement joins TRBV29-1 to TRBJ2-3, with 8 bases matching TRBD2. V shed 8 bases and J 2 bases; nucleotides not matched to a gene: 6. Germline lookup yields CDR1 SQVTM and CDR2 ANQGSEA. The CDR3 covers 13 residues. The DNA for the CDR3 is TGCAGCACCCGGGAGGGGATCACAGATACGCAGTATTTT. This codes for CSTREGITDTQYF.

The chain employs TRBV27 and TRBJ2-1, with 8 positions matching TRBD2. CDR1 and CDR2 from the germline V gene are MNHEY and SMNVEV (reference sequence). V shed 0 bases, J shed 1 base, and the junction held 2 bases outside the gene matches. The CDR3 runs 16 residues. The CDR3 spells CASSLSTGGSYNEQFF. CDR3 bases: TGTGCCAGCAGTTTATCAACGGGGGGGTCCTACAATGAGCAGTTCTTC.

The rearrangement joins TRBV15 to TRBJ2-7; D call uncertain. Trimming took off 1 base at V and 0 bases at J, with 4 bases between the two ends. The germline V gene has CDR1 LNHNV and CDR2 YYDKDF (reference sequence). This CDR3 is 13 amino acids long. The CDR3 sequence is CATSRASSYEQYF. The CDR3 nucleotides read TGTGCCACCAGCAGAGCCAGCTCCTACGAGCAGTACTTC.

V gene TRBV4-3 combines with J gene TRBJ2-7; 9 bases are a match to TRBD1. This CDR3 has 14 amino acids. Germline lookup yields CDR1 LGHNA and CDR2 YSLEER. The V segment lost 4 bases and the J segment 2 bases; nucleotides outside the gene matches: 3. CDR3 region: CASSLGTGTYEQYF. CDR3 DNA: TGCGCCAGCAGCCTCGGGACAGGGACCTACGAGCAGTACTTC.

This sequence joins TRBV10-3 and TRBJ2-1, with D tentatively TRBD2 (6 bases). Trimming took 4 bases from V and 10 from J, leaving 11 bases between them. The CDR3 length is 12 residues. From germline, CDR1 is ENHRY and CDR2 SYGVKD. For the CDR3, the DNA is TGTGCCATCAGTGTGACTAGTGACGAGCAGTTCTTC. This translates into CAISVTSDEQFF.

There are a few counts of this clone. The gene calls are TRBV30 and TRBJ1-1; D gene ambiguous. Between the trimmed V and J ends, which lost 3 bases and 2 bases, there was a span of 10 bases. CDR3 length: 13 amino acids. Germline assignment: CDR1 GTSNPN and CDR2 SVGIG (reference sequence). The CDR3 region is CAWSLGVNTEAFF. The CDR3 bases are TGTGCCTGGAGCTTGGGAGTCAACACTGAAGCTTTCTTT.

J is TRBJ1-2 and V is TRBV25-1; D remains unclear. V shed 2 bases and J shed 4 bases, with 8 bases lying between them. This CDR3 is built from 13 residues. Germline assignment: CDR1 MGHDK and CDR2 SYGVNS. The CDR3 bases are TGTGCCAGCAGTGAAGGTCGCACCTATGGCTACACCTTC. This encodes CASSEGRTYGYTF.

The J gene is TRBJ1-5, the V gene TRBV6-6; D gene unclear. The germline V and J ends were trimmed by 2 bases and 0 bases, with 5 bases remaining between them. CDR1 MNHNY and CDR2 SVGAGI come from the germline V gene (reference sequence). The CDR3 is 14 amino acids. The CDR3 bases are TGTGCCAGCAGTTACGTCGGTAGCAATCAGCCCCAGCATTTT. Translation gives CASSYVGSNQPQHF.

The chain combines TRBV14 with TRBJ2-7, with D possibly TRBD1 on 6 matching bases. The length of the CDR3 is 16 residues. Trimming took 4 bases from V and 2 from J, leaving 18 bases between them. CDR1 is SGHDN and CDR2 is FVKESK in the germline V gene. CDR3 loop: CASSPRGQGRPYEQYF. The CDR3 DNA follows: TGTGCCAGCAGCCCTAGAGGCCAGGGGCGACCCTACGAGCAGTACTTC.

For the CDR3, the DNA is TGTGCCAGCAGTCCAGGACAGGGTAACTTCACCTTC. It is translated as CASSPGQGNFTF. The chain has TRBV6-6 and TRBJ1-2; 8 positions agree with TRBD1. The CDR3 extends over 12 amino acids. The germline gives CDR1 MNHNY, CDR2 SVGAGI (reference sequence). Unmatched junction bases numbered 9, after V lost 5 bases and J lost 13 bases.

The chain uses TRBV7-8 and TRBJ1-1; no clear D gene. In germline, CDR1 is SGHVS, CDR2 FQNEAQ. V lost 3 bases to trimming and J lost 8 bases, with 16 bases between them. This CDR3 spans 14 amino acids. DNA for the CDR3: TGTGCCAGCAGCTTGGAGAGGACGGCGGGGGAAGCTTTCTTT. This translates into CASSLERTAGEAFF.

The chain has TRBV29-1 and TRBJ2-7; 9 nucleotides align to TRBD2. The V gene end was trimmed by 6 bases and the J gene end by 7 bases; junction bases not matched to a gene: 10. The CDR3 contains 13 residues. CDR1 and CDR2 from the germline V gene are SQVTM and ANQGSEA. Written as DNA, the CDR3 is TGCAGCGTGAACCCTAGCGGGAATGGAGAGCAGTACTTC. It translates to CSVNPSGNGEQYF.

V is TRBV30 and J is TRBJ2-1, with D perhaps matching TRBD1 (6 bases). CDR3 length equals 11 residues. V dropped 0 bases and J dropped 15 bases, with 12 bases sitting between them. The germline CDR1 and CDR2 sequences are GTSNPN and SVGIG (reference sequence). The CDR3 protein is CAWSVFQGLFF. CDR3 DNA sequence: TGTGCCTGGAGTGTATTTCAGGGGCTGTTCTTC.

This sequence joins TRBV30 and TRBJ1-3, with D tentatively TRBD1 (6 bases). The CDR3 spans 14 residues. Per germline, CDR1 GTSNPN and CDR2 SVGIG (reference sequence). V gave up 3 bases and J gave up 0 bases, with 9 bases separating them. CDR3 protein: CAWSLGGSGNTIYF. CDR3 sequence (DNA): TGTGCCTGGAGCCTAGGGGGCTCTGGAAACACCATATATTTT.

This clone was seen a few times. The V call is TRBV10-2, the J call TRBJ2-3; no definite D call. V lost 4 bases to trimming and J lost 0 bases, with 11 bases between them. The germline gives CDR1 WSHSY, CDR2 SAAADI. CDR3 size: 15 residues. DNA for the CDR3: TGCGCCAGCAGTGGTGAGACCGCTAGCACAGATACGCAGTATTTT. It specifies CASSGETASTDTQYF.

This sequence joins TRBV10-3 and TRBJ2-3, with TRBD1 matching 9 bases. Germline assignment: CDR1 ENHRY and CDR2 SYGVKD. The CDR3 sequence is 12 residues long. Trimming removed 3 bases from V and 10 bases from J; junction bases left unmatched: 2. The CDR3 reads CAISDDRGAQYF. The DNA for the CDR3 is TGTGCCATCAGTGACGACAGGGGGGCGCAGTATTTT.

This clone was observed once. V is TRBV5-4 and J is TRBJ2-5, with a tentative D call TRBD1 (7 bases). The CDR3 has 16 amino acids. The V end lost 0 bases, the J end lost 2 bases, and 14 bases lay between the germline ends. Germline V gives CDR1 SGHNT, CDR2 YYREEE (reference sequence). As DNA, the CDR3 is TGTGCCAGCAGCTTGGAGCAGGGGGGCCTACAAGAGACCCAGTACTTC. Its translation is CASSLEQGGLQETQYF. The whole variable domain, filled in from reference TRBV5-4 and TRBJ2-5, reads ETGVTQSPTHLIKTRGQQVTLRCSSQSGHNTVSWYQQALGQGPQFIFQYYREEENGRGNFPPRFSGLQFPNYSSELNVNALELDDSALYLCASSLEQGGLQETQYFGPGTRLLVL.

The chain employs TRBV29-1 and TRBJ1-1; D remains ambiguous. The ends were cut back, 6 bases at V and 1 base at J, with 12 bases in the middle. Germline V gene sequence: CDR1 SQVTM, CDR2 ANQGSEA. This CDR3 spans 13 amino acids. The CDR3, as DNA: TGCAGCGTCGGCAAGAATGGGAACACTGAAGCTTTCTTT. Translation: CSVGKNGNTEAFF.

The rearrangement joins TRBV2 to TRBJ1-2; TRBD1 agrees at 8 bases. CDR1 is SNHLY, CDR2 FYNNEI, per germline. This CDR3 is 15 amino acids long. V was clipped by 0 bases and J by 4 bases; unmatched bases: 4. CDR3 in DNA: TGTGCCAGCAGTGAAGCACGGGGGACAGGCTATGGCTACACCTTC. Translating gives CASSEARGTGYGYTF.

This sequence joins TRBV30 and TRBJ2-7, with a tentative D call TRBD2 (6 bases). This CDR3 is 14 amino acids long. Germline V gives CDR1 GTSNPN, CDR2 SVGIG (reference sequence). The V gene lost 0 bases and the J gene lost 0 bases, with 9 bases spanning the gap. In DNA, the CDR3 is TGTGCCTGGAGTGTACGGAGGGACTCCTACGAGCAGTACTTC. Translating gives CAWSVRRDSYEQYF.

V usage is TRBV18 and J usage is TRBJ1-4; weak D call: TRBD1 (5 bases). The CDR3 is 15 amino acids. The V and J ends lost 2 bases and 3 bases respectively, with 10 bases between them. From germline, CDR1 is KGHSH and CDR2 LQKENI. The CDR3 here is CASSPGRAANEKLFF. The CDR3 bases are TGTGCCAGCTCACCAGGCAGGGCGGCTAATGAAAAACTGTTTTTT.

In nucleotides, the CDR3 is TGCAGCGTTGAAGGGCTGGGGGATGGGGCAGATACGCAGTATTTT. It specifies CSVEGLGDGADTQYF. V usage is TRBV29-1 and J usage is TRBJ2-3; D possibly uses TRBD1 or TRBD2 (5 bases each). The CDR3 runs to 15 residues. Germline CDR1 SQVTM, CDR2 ANQGSEA. Trimming cost V 1 base and J 4 bases, with 15 bases left between them.

CDR3: CASSLPAGTDTQYF. The CDR3 coding sequence is TGTGCCAGCAGCTTGCCGGCAGGCACAGATACGCAGTATTTT. The chain recombines TRBV5-6 with TRBJ2-3; D gene unclear. Per germline, CDR1 SGHDT and CDR2 YYEEEE. Trimming cost V 1 base and J 1 base, with 7 bases left between them. The CDR3 has 14 amino acids.

In the case of this clone: In the same sample, other DNA sequences code for this CDR3. This chain uses TRBV30 with TRBJ1-2; D not resolved. Germline V CDR1 and CDR2: GTSNPN, SVGIG (reference sequence). V was trimmed by 2 bases and J by 2 bases, leaving 3 bases between them. The CDR3 is 11 amino acids. The CDR3 DNA is TGTGCCTGGAGTCTAAACTATGGCTACACCTTC. Its translation is CAWSLNYGYTF.

The chain combines TRBV10-3 with TRBJ1-2; D remains unclear. The CDR3 covers 12 residues. Trimming pared 0 bases from V and 4 bases from J, leaving 3 bases between. CDR1 is ENHRY and CDR2 is SYGVKD in the germline V gene. CDR3 in DNA: TGTGCCATCAGTGAGTCGGCCTATGGCTACACCTTC. Residues: CAISESAYGYTF.